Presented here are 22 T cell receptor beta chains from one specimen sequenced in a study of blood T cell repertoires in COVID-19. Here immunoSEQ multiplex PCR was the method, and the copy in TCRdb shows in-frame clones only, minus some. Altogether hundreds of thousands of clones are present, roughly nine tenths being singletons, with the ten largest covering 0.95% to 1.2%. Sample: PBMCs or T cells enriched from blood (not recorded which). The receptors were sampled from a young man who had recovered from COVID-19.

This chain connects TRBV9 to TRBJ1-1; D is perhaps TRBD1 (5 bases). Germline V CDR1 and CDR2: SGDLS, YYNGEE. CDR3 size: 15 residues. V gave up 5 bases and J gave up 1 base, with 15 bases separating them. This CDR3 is CASSTSSGQNTEAFF. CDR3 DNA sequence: TGTGCCAGCAGTACAAGCTCAGGGCAGAACACTGAAGCTTTCTTT. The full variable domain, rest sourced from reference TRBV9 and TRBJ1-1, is DSGVTQTPKHLITATGQRVTLRCSPRSGDLSVYWYQQSLDQGLQFLIQYYNGEERAKGNILERFSAQQFPDLHSELNLSSLELGDSALYFCASSTSSGQNTEAFFGQGTRLTVV.

This CDR3 reads CASSRPDGRGQTQYF. DNA of the CDR3: TGTGCCAGCTCCCGGCCCGACGGGAGGGGGCAGACCCAGTACTTC. V and J are TRBV18 and TRBJ2-5; the D gene is possibly TRBD2 (8 bases). The CDR3 extends over 15 amino acids. Looked up from germline, CDR1 is KGHSH and CDR2 is LQKENI. Between the trimmed V and J ends, which lost 6 bases and 6 bases, there was a span of 20 bases. Full variable domain (missing parts from reference TRBV18 and TRBJ2-5): NAGVMQNPRHLVRRRGQEARLRCSPMKGHSHVYWYRQLPEEGLKFMVYLQKENIIDESGMPKERFSAEFPKEGPSILRIQQVVRGDSAAYFCASSRPDGRGQTQYFGPGTRLLVL.

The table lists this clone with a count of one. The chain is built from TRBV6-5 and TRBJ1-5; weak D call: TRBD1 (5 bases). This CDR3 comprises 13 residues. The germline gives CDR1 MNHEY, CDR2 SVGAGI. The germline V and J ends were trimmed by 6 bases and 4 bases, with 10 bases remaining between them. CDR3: CASRDTVNQPQHF. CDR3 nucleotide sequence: TGTGCCAGCAGGGACACAGTGAATCAGCCCCAGCATTTT.

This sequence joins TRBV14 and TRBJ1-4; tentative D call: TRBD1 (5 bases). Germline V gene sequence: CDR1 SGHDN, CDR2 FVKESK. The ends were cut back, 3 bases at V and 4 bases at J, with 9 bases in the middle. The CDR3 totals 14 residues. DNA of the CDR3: TGTGCCAGCAGCCAGACAGTTCTTAATGAAAAACTGTTTTTT. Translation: CASSQTVLNEKLFF.

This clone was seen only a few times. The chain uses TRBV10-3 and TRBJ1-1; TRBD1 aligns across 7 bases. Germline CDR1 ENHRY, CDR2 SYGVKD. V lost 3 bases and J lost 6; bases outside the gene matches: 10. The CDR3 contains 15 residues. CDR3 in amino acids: CAISEAGQDTPEAFF. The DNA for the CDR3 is TGTGCCATCAGTGAAGCCGGACAGGATACTCCTGAAGCTTTCTTT.

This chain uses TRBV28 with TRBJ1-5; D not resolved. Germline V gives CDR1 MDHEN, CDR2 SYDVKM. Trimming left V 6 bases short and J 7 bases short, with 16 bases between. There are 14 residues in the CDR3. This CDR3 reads CASSPGGPHQPQHF. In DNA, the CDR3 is TGTGCCAGCAGCCCCGGCGGGCCCCACCAGCCCCAGCATTTT.

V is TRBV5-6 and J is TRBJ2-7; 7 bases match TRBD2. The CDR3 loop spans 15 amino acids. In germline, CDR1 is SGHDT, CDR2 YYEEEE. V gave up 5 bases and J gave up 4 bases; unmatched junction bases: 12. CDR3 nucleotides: TGTGCCAGCAGAGGGCGGGAGTTCCCCCCTTACGAGCAGTACTTC. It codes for CASRGREFPPYEQYF. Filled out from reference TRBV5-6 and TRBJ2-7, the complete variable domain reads DAGVTQSPTHLIKTRGQQVTLRCSPKSGHDTVSWYQQALGQGPQFIFQYYEEEERQRGNFPDRFSGHQFPNYSSELNVNALLLGDSALYLCASRGREFPPYEQYFGPGTRLTVT.

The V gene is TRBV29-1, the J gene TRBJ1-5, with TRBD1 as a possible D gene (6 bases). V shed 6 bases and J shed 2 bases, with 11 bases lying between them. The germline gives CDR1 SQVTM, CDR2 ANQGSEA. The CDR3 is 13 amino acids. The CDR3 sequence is CSVAGDRNQPQHF. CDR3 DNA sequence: TGCAGCGTCGCAGGGGACCGCAATCAGCCCCAGCATTTT.

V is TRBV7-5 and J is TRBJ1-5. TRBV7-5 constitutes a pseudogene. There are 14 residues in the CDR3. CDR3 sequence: CVRSLVSGHQPQHF. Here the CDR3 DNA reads TGTGTCAGAAGCTTAGTCAGCGGGCATCAGCCCCAGCATTTT.

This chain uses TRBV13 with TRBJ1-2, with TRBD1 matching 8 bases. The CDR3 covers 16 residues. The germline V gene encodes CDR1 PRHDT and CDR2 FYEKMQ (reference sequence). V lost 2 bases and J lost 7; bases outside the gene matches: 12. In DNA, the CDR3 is TGTGCCAGCAGCTTATTAGCTCTGGACAGGGATGGTGGCTACACCTTC. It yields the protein CASSLLALDRDGGYTF. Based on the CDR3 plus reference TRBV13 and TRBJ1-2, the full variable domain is AAGVIQSPRHLIKEKRETATLKCYPIPRHDTVYWYQQGPGQDPQFLISFYEKMQSDKGSIPDRFSAQQFSDYHSELNMSSLELGDSALYFCASSLLALDRDGGYTFGSGTRLTVV.

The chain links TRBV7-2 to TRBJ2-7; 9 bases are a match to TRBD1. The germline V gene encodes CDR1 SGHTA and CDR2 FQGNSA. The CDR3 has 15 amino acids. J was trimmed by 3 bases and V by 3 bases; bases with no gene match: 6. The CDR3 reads CASSLTNRGLYEQYF. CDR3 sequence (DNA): TGTGCCAGCAGCTTGACCAACAGGGGGCTCTACGAGCAGTACTTC.

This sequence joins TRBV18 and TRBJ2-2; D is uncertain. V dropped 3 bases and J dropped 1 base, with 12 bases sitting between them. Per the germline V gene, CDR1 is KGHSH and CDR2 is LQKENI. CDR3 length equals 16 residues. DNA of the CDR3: TGTGCCAGCTCACCCTGGAGTGTAGGGAACACCGGGGAGCTGTTTTTT. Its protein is CASSPWSVGNTGELFF.

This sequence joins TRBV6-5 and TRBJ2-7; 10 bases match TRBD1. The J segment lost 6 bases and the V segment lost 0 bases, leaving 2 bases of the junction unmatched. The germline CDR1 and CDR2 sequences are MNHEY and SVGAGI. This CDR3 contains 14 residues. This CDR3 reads CASSYSRTGGEQYF. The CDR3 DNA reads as TGTGCCAGCAGTTACTCTAGGACAGGGGGCGAGCAGTACTTC.

CDR3 residues: CASSSTAVLAYEQYF. CDR3 nucleotides: TGTGCCAGCAGTTCAACAGCCGTCCTCGCCTACGAGCAGTACTTC. The genes are TRBV28 and TRBJ2-7; D remains unclear. Trimming left V 4 bases short and J 2 bases short, with 15 bases between. The CDR3 is made up of 15 amino acids. Germline CDR1 and CDR2: MDHEN and SYDVKM.

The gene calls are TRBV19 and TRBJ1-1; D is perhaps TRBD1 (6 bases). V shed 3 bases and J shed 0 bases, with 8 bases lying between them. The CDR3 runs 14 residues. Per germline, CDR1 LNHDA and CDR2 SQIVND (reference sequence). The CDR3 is CASSMGHLNTEAFF. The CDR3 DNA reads TGTGCCAGTAGTATGGGACATCTGAACACTGAAGCTTTCTTT.

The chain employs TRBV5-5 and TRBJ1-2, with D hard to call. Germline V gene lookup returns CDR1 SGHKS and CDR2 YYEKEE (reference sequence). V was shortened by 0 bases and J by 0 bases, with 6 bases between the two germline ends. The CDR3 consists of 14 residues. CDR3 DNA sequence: TGTGCCAGCAGCTTGGACAGTACTAACTATGGCTACACCTTC. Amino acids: CASSLDSTNYGYTF. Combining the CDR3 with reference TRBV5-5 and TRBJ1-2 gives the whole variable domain DAGVTQSPTHLIKTRGQQVTLRCSPISGHKSVSWYQQVLGQGPQFIFQYYEKEERGRGNFPDRFSARQFPNYSSELNVNALLLGDSALYLCASSLDSTNYGYTFGSGTRLTVV.

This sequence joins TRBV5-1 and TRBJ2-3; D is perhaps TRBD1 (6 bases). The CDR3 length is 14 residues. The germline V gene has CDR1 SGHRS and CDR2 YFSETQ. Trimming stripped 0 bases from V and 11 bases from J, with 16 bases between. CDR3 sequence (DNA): TGCGCCAGCAGCTTGGGACAGGAGGTTTCGGGGCAGTATTTT. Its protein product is CASSLGQEVSGQYF.

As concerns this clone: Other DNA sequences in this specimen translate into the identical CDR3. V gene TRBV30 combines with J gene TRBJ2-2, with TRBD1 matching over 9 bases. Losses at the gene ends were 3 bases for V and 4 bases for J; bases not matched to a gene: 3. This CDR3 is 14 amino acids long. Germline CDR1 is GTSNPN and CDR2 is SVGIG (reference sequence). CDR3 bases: TGTGCCTGGAGCTTGACAGGGGGCACCGGGGAGCTGTTTTTT. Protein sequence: CAWSLTGGTGELFF.

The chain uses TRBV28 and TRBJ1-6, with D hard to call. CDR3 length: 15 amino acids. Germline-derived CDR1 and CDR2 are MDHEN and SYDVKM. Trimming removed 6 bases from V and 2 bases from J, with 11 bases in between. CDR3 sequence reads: CASRARVAYNSPLHF. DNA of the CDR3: TGTGCCAGCAGGGCTAGAGTTGCCTATAATTCACCCCTCCACTTT.

Here the CDR3 DNA reads TGTGCCAGCAGTCCCTTTTTGTCCACAGATACGCAGTATTTT. Residues: CASSPFLSTDTQYF. This sequence joins TRBV2 and TRBJ2-3; D ambiguous. Per the germline V gene, CDR1 is SNHLY and CDR2 is FYNNEI. The CDR3 covers 14 residues. Trimming cost V 5 bases and J 2 bases, with 11 bases left between them.

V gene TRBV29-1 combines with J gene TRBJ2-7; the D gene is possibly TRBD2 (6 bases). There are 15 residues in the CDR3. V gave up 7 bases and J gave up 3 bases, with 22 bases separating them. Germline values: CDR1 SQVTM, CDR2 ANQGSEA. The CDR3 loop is CSAVGAAGSYYEQYF. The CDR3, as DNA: TGCAGCGCCGTTGGTGCTGCGGGATCATACTACGAGCAGTACTTC.

The CDR3 nucleotides are TGTGCCATCAATGACGGGAACACTGAAGCTTTCTTT. It specifies CAINDGNTEAFF. The chain is built from TRBV10-3 and TRBJ1-1; D uncertain. V lost 7 bases, J lost 1 base, and 7 bases lay in between. The CDR3 covers 12 residues. Germline V gives CDR1 ENHRY, CDR2 SYGVKD.